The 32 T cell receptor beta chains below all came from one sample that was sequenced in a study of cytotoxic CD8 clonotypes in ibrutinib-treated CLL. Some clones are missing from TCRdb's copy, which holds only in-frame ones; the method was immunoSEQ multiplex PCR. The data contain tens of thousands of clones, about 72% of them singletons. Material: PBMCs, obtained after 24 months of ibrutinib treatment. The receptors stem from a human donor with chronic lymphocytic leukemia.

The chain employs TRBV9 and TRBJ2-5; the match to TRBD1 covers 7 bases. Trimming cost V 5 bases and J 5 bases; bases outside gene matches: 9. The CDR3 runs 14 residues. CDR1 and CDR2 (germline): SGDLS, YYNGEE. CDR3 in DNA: TGTGCCAGCAGTAAACGACAGGGAGAGGAGACCCAGTACTTC. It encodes CASSKRQGEETQYF. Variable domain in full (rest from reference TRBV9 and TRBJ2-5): DSGVTQTPKHLITATGQRVTLRCSPRSGDLSVYWYQQSLDQGLQFLIQYYNGEERAKGNILERFSAQQFPDLHSELNLSSLELGDSALYFCASSKRQGEETQYFGPGTRLLVL.

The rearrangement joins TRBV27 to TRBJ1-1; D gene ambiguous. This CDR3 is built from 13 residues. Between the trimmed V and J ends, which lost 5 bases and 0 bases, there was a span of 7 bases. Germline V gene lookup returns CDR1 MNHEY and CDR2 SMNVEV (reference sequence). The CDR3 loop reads CASSPGMNTEAFF. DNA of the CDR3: TGTGCCAGCAGTCCAGGAATGAACACTGAAGCTTTCTTT.

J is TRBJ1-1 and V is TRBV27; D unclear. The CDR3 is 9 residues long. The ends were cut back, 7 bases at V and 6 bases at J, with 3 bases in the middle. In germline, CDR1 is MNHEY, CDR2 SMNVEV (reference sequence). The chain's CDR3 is CASNSEAFF. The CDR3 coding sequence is TGTGCCAGCAACTCTGAAGCTTTCTTT.

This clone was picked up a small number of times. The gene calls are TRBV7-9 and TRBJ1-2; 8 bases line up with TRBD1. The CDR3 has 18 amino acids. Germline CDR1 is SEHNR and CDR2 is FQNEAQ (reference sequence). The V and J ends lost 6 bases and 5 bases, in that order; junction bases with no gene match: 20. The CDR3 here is CASSYRISGGGGIYGYTF. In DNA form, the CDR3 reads TGTGCCAGCAGTTATCGGATCTCAGGGGGCGGGGGAATTTATGGCTACACCTTC.

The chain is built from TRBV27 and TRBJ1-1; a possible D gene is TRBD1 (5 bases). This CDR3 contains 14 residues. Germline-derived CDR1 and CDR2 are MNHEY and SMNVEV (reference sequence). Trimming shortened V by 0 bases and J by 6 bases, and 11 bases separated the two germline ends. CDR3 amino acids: CASSLSGGSPEAFF. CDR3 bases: TGTGCCAGCAGTTTATCTGGGGGAAGCCCTGAAGCTTTCTTT.

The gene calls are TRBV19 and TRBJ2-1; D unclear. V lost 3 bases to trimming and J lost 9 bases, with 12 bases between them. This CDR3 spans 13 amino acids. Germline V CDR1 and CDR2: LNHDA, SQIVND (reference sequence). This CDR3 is CASSILSWGEQFF. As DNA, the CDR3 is TGTGCCAGTAGTATTCTCTCTTGGGGTGAGCAGTTCTTC.

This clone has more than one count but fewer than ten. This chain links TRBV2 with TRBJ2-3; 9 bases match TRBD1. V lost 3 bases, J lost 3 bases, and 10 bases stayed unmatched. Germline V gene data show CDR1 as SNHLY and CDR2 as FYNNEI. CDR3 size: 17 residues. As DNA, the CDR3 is TGTGCCAGCAGTGATCCGGGACAGGGATTAATGACAGATACGCAGTATTTT. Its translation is CASSDPGQGLMTDTQYF.

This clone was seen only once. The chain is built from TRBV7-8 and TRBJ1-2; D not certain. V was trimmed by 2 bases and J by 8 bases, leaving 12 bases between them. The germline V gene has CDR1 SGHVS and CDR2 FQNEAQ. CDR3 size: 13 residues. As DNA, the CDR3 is TGTGCCAGCAGCTTAATGATCTCAGAGGGCTACACCTTC. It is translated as CASSLMISEGYTF.

The CDR3 here is CASSQDEGTPNQPQHF. CDR3 sequence (DNA): TGCGCCAGCAGCCAAGATGAAGGGACCCCCAATCAGCCCCAGCATTTT. The chain is built from TRBV4-1 and TRBJ1-5, with D perhaps TRBD1 (5 bases). CDR3 length: 16 residues. The V end was cut by 0 bases, the J end by 3 bases, with 12 bases between. Per the germline V gene, CDR1 is MGHRA and CDR2 is YSYEKL.

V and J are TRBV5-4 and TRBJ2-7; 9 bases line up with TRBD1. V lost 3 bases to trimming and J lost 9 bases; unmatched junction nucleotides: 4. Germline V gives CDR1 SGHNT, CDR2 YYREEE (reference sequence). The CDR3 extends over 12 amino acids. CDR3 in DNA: TGTGCCAGCAGCTGGGGACAGGGAATGCAGTACTTC. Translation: CASSWGQGMQYF. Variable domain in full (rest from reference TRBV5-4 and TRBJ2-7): ETGVTQSPTHLIKTRGQQVTLRCSSQSGHNTVSWYQQALGQGPQFIFQYYREEENGRGNFPPRFSGLQFPNYSSELNVNALELDDSALYLCASSWGQGMQYFGPGTRLTVT.

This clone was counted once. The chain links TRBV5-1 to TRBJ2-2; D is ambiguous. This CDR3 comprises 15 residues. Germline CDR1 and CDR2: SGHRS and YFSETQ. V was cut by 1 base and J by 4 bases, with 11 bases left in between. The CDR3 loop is CASSLLTEVTGELFF. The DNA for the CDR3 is TGCGCCAGCAGCTTGTTGACTGAGGTCACCGGGGAGCTGTTTTTT.

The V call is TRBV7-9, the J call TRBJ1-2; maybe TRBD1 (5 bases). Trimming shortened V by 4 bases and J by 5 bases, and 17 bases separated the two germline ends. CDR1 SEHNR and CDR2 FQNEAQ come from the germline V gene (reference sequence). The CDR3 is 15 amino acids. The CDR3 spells CASSSRTAGVYGYTF. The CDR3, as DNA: TGTGCCAGCAGCTCACGGACGGCGGGGGTTTATGGCTACACCTTC. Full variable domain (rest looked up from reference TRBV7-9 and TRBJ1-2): DTGVSQNPRHKITKRGQNVTFRCDPISEHNRLYWYRQTLGQGPEFLTYFQNEAQLEKSRLLSDRFSAERPKGSFSTLEIQRTEQGDSAMYLCASSSRTAGVYGYTFGSGTRLTVV.

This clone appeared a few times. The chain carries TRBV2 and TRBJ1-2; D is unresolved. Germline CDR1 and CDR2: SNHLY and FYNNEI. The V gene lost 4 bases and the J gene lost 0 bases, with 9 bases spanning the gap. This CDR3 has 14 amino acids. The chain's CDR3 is CASSVERSNYGYTF. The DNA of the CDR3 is TGTGCCAGCAGTGTTGAGCGTTCTAACTATGGCTACACCTTC.

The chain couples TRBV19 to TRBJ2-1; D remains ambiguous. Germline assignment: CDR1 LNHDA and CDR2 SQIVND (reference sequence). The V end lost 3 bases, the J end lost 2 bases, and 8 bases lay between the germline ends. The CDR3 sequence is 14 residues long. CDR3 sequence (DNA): TGTGCCAGTAGTATCGGGCCTACCTACAATGAGCAGTTCTTC. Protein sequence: CASSIGPTYNEQFF.

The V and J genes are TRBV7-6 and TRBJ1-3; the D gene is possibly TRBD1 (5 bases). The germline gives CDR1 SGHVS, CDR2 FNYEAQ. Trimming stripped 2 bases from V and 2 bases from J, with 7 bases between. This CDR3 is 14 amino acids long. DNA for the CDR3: TGTGCCAGCAGCTTAAGCAGGGCTGGAAACACCATATATTTT. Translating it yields CASSLSRAGNTIYF.

CDR3 loop: CASSLAFSYEQYF. CDR3 coding DNA: TGTGCCAGCAGCTTAGCTTTTTCCTACGAGCAGTACTTC. The chain is built from TRBV7-8 and TRBJ2-7; D is unresolved. This CDR3 is 13 amino acids long. Germline V gives CDR1 SGHVS, CDR2 FQNEAQ. Trimming shortened V by 0 bases and J by 1 base, and 4 bases separated the two germline ends.

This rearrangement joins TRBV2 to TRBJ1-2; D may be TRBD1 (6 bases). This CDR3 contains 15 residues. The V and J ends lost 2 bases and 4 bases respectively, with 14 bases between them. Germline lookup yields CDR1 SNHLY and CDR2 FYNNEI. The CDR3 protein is CASSETGRVGYGYTF. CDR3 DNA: TGTGCCAGCAGTGAAACAGGGAGGGTAGGCTATGGCTACACCTTC.

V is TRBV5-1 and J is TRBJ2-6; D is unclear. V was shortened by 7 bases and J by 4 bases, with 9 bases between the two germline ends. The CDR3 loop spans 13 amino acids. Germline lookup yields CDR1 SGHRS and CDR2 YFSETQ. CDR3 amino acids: CASSVGGANVLTF. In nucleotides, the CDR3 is TGCGCCAGCTCTGTTGGCGGGGCCAACGTCCTGACTTTC.

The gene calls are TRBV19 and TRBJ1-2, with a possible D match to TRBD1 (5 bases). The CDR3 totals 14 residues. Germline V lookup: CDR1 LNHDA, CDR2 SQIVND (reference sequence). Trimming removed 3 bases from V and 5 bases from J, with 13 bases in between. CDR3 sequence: CASSILGAVYGYTF. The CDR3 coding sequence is TGTGCCAGTAGTATTTTAGGGGCGGTATATGGCTACACCTTC.

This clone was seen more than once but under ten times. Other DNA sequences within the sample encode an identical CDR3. CDR3 DNA sequence: TGTGCCAGCAGCCAGAAACCCGGGGGGCGTGGGTACAATGAGCAGTTCTTC. This translates into CASSQKPGGRGYNEQFF. The chain uses TRBV14 and TRBJ2-1; a possible D gene is TRBD2 (7 bases). This CDR3 region has 17 residues. The V end lost 3 bases, the J end lost 4 bases, and 19 bases lay between the germline ends. Per the germline V gene, CDR1 is SGHDN and CDR2 is FVKESK.

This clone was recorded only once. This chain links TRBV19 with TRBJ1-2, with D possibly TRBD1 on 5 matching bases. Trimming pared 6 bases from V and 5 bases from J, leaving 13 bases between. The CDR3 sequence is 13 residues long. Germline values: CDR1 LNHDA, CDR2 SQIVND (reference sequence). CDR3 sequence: CASRAGGDYGYTF. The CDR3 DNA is TGTGCCAGTAGGGCAGGAGGGGATTATGGCTACACCTTC.

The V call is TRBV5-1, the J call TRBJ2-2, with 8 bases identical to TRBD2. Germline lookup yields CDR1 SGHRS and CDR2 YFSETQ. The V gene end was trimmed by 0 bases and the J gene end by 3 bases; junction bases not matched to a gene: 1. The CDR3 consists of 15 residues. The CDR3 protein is CASSLAAGDTGELFF. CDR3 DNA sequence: TGCGCCAGCAGCTTGGCAGCGGGGGACACCGGGGAGCTGTTTTTT.

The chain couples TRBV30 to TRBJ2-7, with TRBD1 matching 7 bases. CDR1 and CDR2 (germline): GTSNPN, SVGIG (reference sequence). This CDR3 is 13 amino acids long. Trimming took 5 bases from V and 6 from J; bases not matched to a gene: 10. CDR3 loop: CAWRQGLISEQYF. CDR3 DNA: TGTGCCTGGCGACAGGGATTAATCTCCGAGCAGTACTTC.

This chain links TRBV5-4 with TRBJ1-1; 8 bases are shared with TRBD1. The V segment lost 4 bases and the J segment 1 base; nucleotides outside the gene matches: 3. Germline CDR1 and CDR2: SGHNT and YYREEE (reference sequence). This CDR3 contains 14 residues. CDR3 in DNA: TGTGCCAGCAGCGTTACAGGGGGGAACACTGAAGCTTTCTTT. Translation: CASSVTGGNTEAFF.

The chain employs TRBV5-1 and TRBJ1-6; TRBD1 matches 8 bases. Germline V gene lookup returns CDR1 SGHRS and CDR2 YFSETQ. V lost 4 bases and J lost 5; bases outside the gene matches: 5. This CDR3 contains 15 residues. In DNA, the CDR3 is TGCGCCAGCAGCCCACAGACAGGGGATAATTCACCCCTCCACTTT. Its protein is CASSPQTGDNSPLHF.

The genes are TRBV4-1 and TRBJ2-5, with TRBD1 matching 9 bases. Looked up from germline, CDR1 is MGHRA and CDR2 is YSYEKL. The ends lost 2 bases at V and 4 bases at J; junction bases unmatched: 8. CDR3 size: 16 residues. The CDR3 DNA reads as TGCGCCAGCAGCCAAATAACGGGACAGGGAATAGAGACCCAGTACTTC. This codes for CASSQITGQGIETQYF.

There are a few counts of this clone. CDR3 nucleotide sequence: TGTGCCAGTAGTAGGGGTCAAGAGACCCAGTACTTC. This encodes CASSRGQETQYF. This chain joins TRBV19 and TRBJ2-5; no definite D call. This CDR3 has 12 amino acids. V was clipped by 4 bases and J by 2 bases, with 5 bases between them. Germline values: CDR1 LNHDA, CDR2 SQIVND (reference sequence).

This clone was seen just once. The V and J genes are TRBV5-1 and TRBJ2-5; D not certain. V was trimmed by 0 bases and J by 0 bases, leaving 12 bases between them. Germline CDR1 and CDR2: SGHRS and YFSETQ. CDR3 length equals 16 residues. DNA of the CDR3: TGCGCCAGCAGCTTGGCCTTAAGTCTGAACCAAGAGACCCAGTACTTC. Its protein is CASSLALSLNQETQYF.

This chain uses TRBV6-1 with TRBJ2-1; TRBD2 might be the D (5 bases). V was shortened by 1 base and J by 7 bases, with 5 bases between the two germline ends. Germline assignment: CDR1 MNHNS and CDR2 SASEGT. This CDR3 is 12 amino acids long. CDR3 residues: CASSEGGNEQFF. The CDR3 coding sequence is TGTGCCAGCAGTGAAGGCGGGAATGAGCAGTTCTTC.

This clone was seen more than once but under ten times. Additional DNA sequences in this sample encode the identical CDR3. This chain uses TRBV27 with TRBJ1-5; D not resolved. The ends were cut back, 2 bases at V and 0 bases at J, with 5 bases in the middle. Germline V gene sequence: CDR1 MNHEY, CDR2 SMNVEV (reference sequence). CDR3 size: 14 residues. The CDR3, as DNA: TGTGCCAGCAGTTTACGGGATAGCAATCAGCCCCAGCATTTT. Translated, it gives CASSLRDSNQPQHF.

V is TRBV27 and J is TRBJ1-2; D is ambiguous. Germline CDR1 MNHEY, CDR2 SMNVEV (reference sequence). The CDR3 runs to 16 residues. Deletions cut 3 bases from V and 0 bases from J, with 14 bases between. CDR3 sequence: CASSFGLSGTNYGYTF. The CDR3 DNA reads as TGTGCCAGCAGTTTCGGTCTTTCGGGAACTAACTATGGCTACACCTTC.

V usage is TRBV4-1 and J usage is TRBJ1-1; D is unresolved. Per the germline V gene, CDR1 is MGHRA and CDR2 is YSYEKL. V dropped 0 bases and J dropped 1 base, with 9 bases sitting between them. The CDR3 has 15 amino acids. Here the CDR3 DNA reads TGCGCCAGCAGCCAAGAATACCGGGGGAACACTGAAGCTTTCTTT. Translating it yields CASSQEYRGNTEAFF.